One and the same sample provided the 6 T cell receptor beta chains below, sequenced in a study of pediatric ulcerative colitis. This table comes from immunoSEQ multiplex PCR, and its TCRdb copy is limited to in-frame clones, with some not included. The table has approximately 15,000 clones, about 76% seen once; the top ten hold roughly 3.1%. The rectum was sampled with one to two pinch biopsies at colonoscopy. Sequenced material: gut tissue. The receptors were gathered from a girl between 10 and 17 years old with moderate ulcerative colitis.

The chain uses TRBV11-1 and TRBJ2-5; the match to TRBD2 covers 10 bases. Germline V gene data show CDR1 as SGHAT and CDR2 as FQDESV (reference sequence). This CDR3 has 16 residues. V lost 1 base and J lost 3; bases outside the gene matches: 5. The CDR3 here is CASSLEPSGGEETQYF. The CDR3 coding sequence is TGTGCCAGCAGCTTAGAGCCTAGCGGGGGTGAAGAGACCCAGTACTTC.

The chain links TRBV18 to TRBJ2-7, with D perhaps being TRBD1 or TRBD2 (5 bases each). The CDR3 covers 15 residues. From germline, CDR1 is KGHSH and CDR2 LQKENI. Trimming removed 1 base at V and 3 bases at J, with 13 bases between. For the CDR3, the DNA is TGTGCCAGCTCACCACAGGGGAGCGGAATCTACGAGCAGTACTTC. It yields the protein CASSPQGSGIYEQYF.

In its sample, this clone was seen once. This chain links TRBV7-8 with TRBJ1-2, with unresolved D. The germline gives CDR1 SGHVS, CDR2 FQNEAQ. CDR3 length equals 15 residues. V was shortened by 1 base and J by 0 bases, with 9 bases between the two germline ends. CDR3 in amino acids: CASSLGVGTNYGYTF. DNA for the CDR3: TGTGCCAGCAGCTTAGGAGTGGGGACTAACTATGGCTACACCTTC. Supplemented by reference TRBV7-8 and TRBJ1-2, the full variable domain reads GAGVSQSPRYKVAKRGQDVALRCDPISGHVSLFWYQQALGQGPEFLTYFQNEAQLDKSGLPSDRFFAERPEGSVSTLKIQRTQQEDSAVYLCASSLGVGTNYGYTFGSGTRLTVV.

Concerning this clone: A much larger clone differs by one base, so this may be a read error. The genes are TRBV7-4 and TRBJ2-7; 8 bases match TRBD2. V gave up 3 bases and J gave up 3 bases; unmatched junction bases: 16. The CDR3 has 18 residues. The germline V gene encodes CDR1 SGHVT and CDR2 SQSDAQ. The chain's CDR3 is CASSFSSGLAALHYEQYF. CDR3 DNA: TGTGCCAGCAGCTTCTCCAGTGGACTAGCCGCCCTGCACTACGAGCAGTACTTC.

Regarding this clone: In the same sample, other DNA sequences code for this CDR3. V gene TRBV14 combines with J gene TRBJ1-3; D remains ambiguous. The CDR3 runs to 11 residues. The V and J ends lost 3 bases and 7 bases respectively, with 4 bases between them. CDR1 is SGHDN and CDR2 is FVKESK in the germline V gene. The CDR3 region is CASSQGNTIYF. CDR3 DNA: TGTGCCAGCAGCCAGGGTAACACCATATATTTT.

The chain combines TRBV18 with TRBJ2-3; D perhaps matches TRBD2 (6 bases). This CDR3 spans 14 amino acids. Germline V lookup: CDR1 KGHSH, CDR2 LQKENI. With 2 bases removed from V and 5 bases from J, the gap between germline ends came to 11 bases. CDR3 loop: CASSPGVGGDTQYF. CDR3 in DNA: TGTGCCAGCTCACCAGGGGTCGGGGGAGATACGCAGTATTTT.